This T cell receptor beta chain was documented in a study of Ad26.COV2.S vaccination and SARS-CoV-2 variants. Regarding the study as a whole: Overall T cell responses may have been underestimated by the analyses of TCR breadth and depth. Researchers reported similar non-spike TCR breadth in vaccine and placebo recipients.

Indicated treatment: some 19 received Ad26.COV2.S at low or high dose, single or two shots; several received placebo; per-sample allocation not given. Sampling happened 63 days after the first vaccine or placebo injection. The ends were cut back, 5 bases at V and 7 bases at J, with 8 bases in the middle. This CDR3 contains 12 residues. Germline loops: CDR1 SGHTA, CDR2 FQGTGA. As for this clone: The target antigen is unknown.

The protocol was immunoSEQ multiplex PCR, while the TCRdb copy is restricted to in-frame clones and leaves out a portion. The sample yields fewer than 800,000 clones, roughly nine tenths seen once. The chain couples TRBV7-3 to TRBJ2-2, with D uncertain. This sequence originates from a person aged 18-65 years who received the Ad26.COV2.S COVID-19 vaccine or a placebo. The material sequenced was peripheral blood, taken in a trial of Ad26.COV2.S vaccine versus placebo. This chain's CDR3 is CASSPPDGELFF. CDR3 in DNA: TGTGCCAGCAGCCCCCCGGACGGGGAGCTGTTTTTT.